Shown below are 6 T cell receptor beta chains from a single sample sequenced in a study of blood T cell repertoires in COVID-19. Produced via immunoSEQ multiplex PCR; TCRdb's table is partial and in-frame only. The table includes roughly 250,000 clones, approximately 80% detected once. The material sequenced was peripheral blood. Receptors were obtained from a woman aged 80 or over with active or convalescent COVID-19.

The V gene is TRBV5-4, the J gene TRBJ2-1; a possible D gene is TRBD1 (7 bases). The CDR3 runs to 15 residues. Germline-derived CDR1 and CDR2 are SGHNT and YYREEE (reference sequence). The germline V and J ends were trimmed by 6 bases and 7 bases, with 20 bases remaining between them. CDR3 sequence: CASTQGGGHLNEQFF. CDR3 coding DNA: TGTGCCAGCACCCAGGGGGGAGGACACTTGAATGAGCAGTTCTTC.

The V and J genes are TRBV28 and TRBJ1-2; D is unclear. Germline V lookup: CDR1 MDHEN, CDR2 SYDVKM. Trimming pared 6 bases from V and 1 base from J, leaving 9 bases between. The CDR3 sequence is 13 residues long. CDR3 in DNA: TGTGCCAGCAGGGTAGCAAGTAACTATGGCTACACCTTC. Its protein product is CASRVASNYGYTF.

The chain links TRBV7-9 to TRBJ2-4, with a tentative D call TRBD1 (6 bases). The V and J ends lost 5 bases and 12 bases respectively, with 11 bases between them. Germline V gene data show CDR1 as SEHNR and CDR2 as FQNEAQ (reference sequence). The CDR3 length is 11 residues. The CDR3 reads CASSTGFSQYF. The CDR3 DNA sequence: TGTGCCAGCAGCACAGGGTTTTCTCAGTACTTC.

This clone was recorded once. V usage is TRBV7-2 and J usage is TRBJ1-2; 7 bases map to TRBD1. The CDR3 loop spans 15 amino acids. CDR1 SGHTA and CDR2 FQGNSA come from the germline V gene. V lost 5 bases and J lost 7; bases outside the gene matches: 13. The CDR3 spells CASSPTRGVPRGYTF. CDR3 coding DNA: TGTGCCAGCAGCCCCACCAGGGGGGTGCCGCGTGGCTACACCTTC.

The rearrangement links TRBV5-1 to TRBJ2-7, with a tentative D call TRBD2 (5 bases). The CDR3 extends over 13 amino acids. V shed 1 base and J shed 6 bases, with 11 bases lying between them. Per germline, CDR1 SGHRS and CDR2 YFSETQ. The CDR3 here is CASSLRESGEQYF. As DNA, the CDR3 is TGCGCCAGCAGCTTGAGGGAGAGTGGCGAGCAGTACTTC.

The genes are TRBV18 and TRBJ2-1, with D tentatively TRBD1 (5 bases). Trimming took 3 bases from V and 7 from J, leaving 16 bases between them. The germline V gene has CDR1 KGHSH and CDR2 LQKENI. The CDR3 loop spans 15 amino acids. The CDR3: CASSPLGRDRNEQFF. In DNA, the CDR3 is TGTGCCAGCTCACCTCTAGGCAGGGATAGGAATGAGCAGTTCTTC. Together with reference TRBV18 and TRBJ2-1, the CDR3 gives the full variable domain: NAGVMQNPRHLVRRRGQEARLRCSPMKGHSHVYWYRQLPEEGLKFMVYLQKENIIDESGMPKERFSAEFPKEGPSILRIQQVVRGDSAAYFCASSPLGRDRNEQFFGPGTRLTVL.